The T cell receptor beta chain under discussion was sequenced for a study of vaccination and CD4 T cells after COVID-19 (dated by TCRdb to 2022 to 2024). General notes on the study: SARS-CoV-2 positivity had been established in the convalescent patients by nasal swab PCR, and mild disease was recorded in several of these patients and severe disease in one. Six males and four females were included in the convalescent cohort, with two Hispanic individuals, seven Caucasians, two Asians and one multiracial person represented. Participants received two doses of either the Pfizer-BioNTech BNT162b2 vaccine (n=8) or the Moderna mRNA-1273 vaccine (n=2). Post-COVID blood samples from convalescent patients were collected a median of approximately 93 days after diagnosis, with a range of 35 to 161 days. Post-vaccine blood samples were obtained a median of roughly 75 days after the second vaccine dose, with a range of roughly 13 to 250 days. Overlapping spike peptide pools from SARS-CoV-2 and from the common cold coronaviruses HCoV-NL63, HCoV-OC43 and HCoV-229E were used as culture stimuli. In control cultures, a CEFX viral epitope pool was used as positive control, an HIV-1 Nef peptide pool was used as negative control, or no peptide was added. In roughly eleven COVID-19 convalescent patients and 4 infection-naive healthy vaccine recipients, the spike-specific CD4+ TCR repertoire before mRNA vaccination was compared with the repertoire after mRNA vaccination.

The paper as a whole reports these results and caveats: Of the vaccine-specific clones in convalescent patients, 304 of 307, or nearly all, reacted only to SARS-CoV-2 spike and did not cross-react with common cold coronaviruses. In convalescent patients, a median about 86% of post-vaccine SARS-CoV-2-reactive clones were detected only after vaccination, and vaccine-specific priming was suggested by this finding. The number of convalescent patients in the study was relatively small, and the study did not examine early timepoints following natural infection. An increase in the median number of SARS-CoV-2-reactive clonotypes from 21 after infection to roughly 39 after vaccination was observed, but the change was not found to be significant.

The treatment or condition label corresponds to: roughly ten-day PBMC culture with coronavirus spike peptide pools or control peptides (ViraFEST assay). The ViraFEST assay was used in the study, in which antigen-specific T cells were expanded with peptide pools and expanded clonotypes were subsequently identified by TCR sequencing. Positive SARS-CoV-2 PCR tests in the convalescent patients dated from March to December 2020, before Alpha, Beta and Delta variants emerged in the United States. Approximately 1.8 million PBMCs per well were cultured in IMDM with 5% human AB serum and around 10 IU/ml IL-2, plus 10 ug/ml peptide pools. Half of the culture medium was replaced with fresh IL-2-containing medium on days 3 and 7. After around 11 days of culture, CD4+ T cells were isolated by negative selection using the EasySep CD4+ T cell isolation kit. PBMCs were separated from whole blood using Ficoll-Paque Plus gradient centrifugation and then either used fresh or cryopreserved at -140C. Culture conditions were generally each tested in triplicate wells.

Library preparation was by PCR. At the Johns Hopkins FTIC core, DNA from the cultured CD4+ T cells underwent TCR sequencing with the Oncomine TCR Beta short-read assay. The QIAamp micro DNA kit was used to extract genomic DNA from the cultured CD4+ T cells. Oncomine TCR Beta libraries from cultured CD4+ T cells were pooled using unique dual indexes and sequenced on an Illumina iSeq 100. On the study's bioinformatics: Non-productive sequences were filtered out, and CDR3s that did not start with C, did not end with F or W, or were shorter than 7 amino acids were discarded. The MANAFEST web application identified antigen-specific clonotypes by comparing peptide-stimulated wells against reference wells and other culture wells. To be called positive, a clone needed an FDR below 0.05, an odds ratio above 5, and a productive frequency above 0.1% in at least two of three replicate wells. Cross-reactive clonotypes were defined as significantly expanded in both SARS-CoV-2 spike wells and at least one common cold coronavirus spike condition. Similarity between CDR3 sequences was evaluated in R version 3.6.1 using Levenshtein distances (stringdist) and unrooted phylogenetic trees (ape). TCRdb applied fastp at Q25 and MiXCR to the public reads, then kept only in-frame beta chains. All rows with the same CDR3 protein become a single entry with the most common DNA and genes. It is TCRdb's table, rather than the study itself, that gives the V and J calls and clone size. A total of around 2,800 distinct CDR3 sequences appear in this sample, approximately 22% of them only once. The leading ten clones occupy 45% of the sample.

This clonotype showed up just a few times. Its antigen is unknown. No quality values exist for individual bases; no much larger clone is one base distant. The specimen sequenced was CD4+ T cells from blood, cultured in vitro. This sequence was found in a human donor who had recovered from COVID-19.

CDR3 reads: CASSASWGLTYEQYF. The nucleotide sequence reads as follows: TGTGCCAGTAGTGCCTCCTGGGGGCTGACCTACGAGCAGTACTTC. The V and J genes are TRBV19 and TRBJ2-7; D gene: possibly TRBD1, on 6 matching bases. Based on the germline V gene (reference sequence), the CDR1 and CDR2 sequences are LNHDA and SQIVND. V is cut by 5 bases and J by 2 bases, and the space between the germline ends is 16 bases. The CDR3, from cysteine to phenylalanine, totals 15 residues. Only the CDR3 DNA stays, 45 bases, in frame from base 1.